Below are 23 T cell receptor beta chains sequenced from a single sample in a study of cytomegalovirus exposure and HLA in healthy donors. 13 Jbeta primers and 60 Vbeta primers were used for the PCR. Sequenced by immunoSEQ multiplex PCR; TCRdb stores in-frame clones only, minus some. This sample carries around 85,000 clones, about 80% of them seen once, and the ten largest clones take 32%. What was sequenced was PBMCs. Receptors originate from a man over 45 in good health and CMV-seropositive.

In nucleotides, the CDR3 is TGCGCCAGCAGAGCCAGGGACTTTTTTGAAGCTTTCTTT. Its translation: CASRARDFFEAFF. The chain uses TRBV5-1 and TRBJ1-1, with D possibly TRBD1 on 5 matching bases. The CDR3 totals 13 residues. The V end was cut by 5 bases, the J end by 7 bases, with 15 bases between. CDR1 SGHRS and CDR2 YFSETQ come from the germline V gene.

The gene calls are TRBV4-1 and TRBJ2-2; D is possibly TRBD2 (6 bases). CDR3 length: 15 amino acids. CDR1 MGHRA and CDR2 YSYEKL come from the germline V gene. The V end lost 4 bases, the J end lost 6 bases, and 15 bases lay between the germline ends. The CDR3 protein is CASSPYTREPGELFF. The CDR3 DNA is TGCGCCAGCAGCCCCTACACGCGGGAACCCGGGGAGCTGTTTTTT.

The chain recombines TRBV5-1 with TRBJ1-2, with D possibly TRBD1 on 6 matching bases. CDR1 is SGHRS, CDR2 YFSETQ, per germline. This CDR3 is 14 amino acids long. V gave up 1 base and J gave up 3 bases, with 10 bases separating them. The CDR3 here is CASSLSGADYGYTF. The CDR3 region has the DNA TGCGCCAGCAGCTTGTCAGGGGCGGACTATGGCTACACCTTC.

Regarding this clone: Relative to the germline gene, one junction end is altered; a read error may explain this. The chain is built from TRBV7-7 and TRBJ2-6; tentatively, D is TRBD1 (6 bases). The CDR3 totals 15 residues. Germline values: CDR1 SSHAT, CDR2 FNYEAQ (reference sequence). The CDR3 protein is CASSYRELGANVLTF. In DNA form, the CDR3 reads TGTGCTAGCAGCTACAGGGAATTGGGGGCCAACGTCCTGACTTTC. The variable domain in full, completed from reference TRBV7-7 and TRBJ2-6, reads GAGVSQSPRYKVTKRGQDVTLRCDPISSHATLYWYQQALGQGPEFLTYFNYEAQPDKSGLPSDRFSAERPEGSISTLTIQRTEQRDSAMYRCASSYRELGANVLTFGAGSRLTVL.

The J gene is TRBJ2-5, the V gene TRBV4-2; D remains ambiguous. This CDR3 spans 14 amino acids. Germline loops: CDR1 LGHNA, CDR2 YNFKEQ. V lost 0 bases, J lost 5 bases, and 10 bases lay in between. As DNA, the CDR3 is TGTGCCAGCAGCCAAGAGACTCTACGGGAGACCCAGTACTTC. This gives the protein CASSQETLRETQYF.

This sequence joins TRBV30 and TRBJ2-5; a weak D match, TRBD2 (6 bases). Germline values: CDR1 GTSNPN, CDR2 SVGIG (reference sequence). The CDR3 covers 14 residues. V lost 0 bases, J lost 7 bases, and 15 bases lay in between. The CDR3 is CAWSVINLGGTQYF. The CDR3 DNA is TGTGCCTGGAGTGTAATTAATTTGGGGGGGACCCAGTACTTC.

The chain links TRBV5-1 to TRBJ2-7; 8 positions agree with TRBD1. Germline values: CDR1 SGHRS, CDR2 YFSETQ. Germline trimming cut 1 base from V and 1 base from J; bases unmatched to any gene: 7. The CDR3 runs to 16 residues. This CDR3 reads CASSLPGQGWSYEQYF. In DNA, the CDR3 is TGCGCCAGCAGCTTGCCAGGACAGGGCTGGTCCTACGAGCAGTACTTC.

The table lists this clone with a count of one. The gene calls are TRBV13 and TRBJ2-7; 9 bases fit TRBD1. Unmatched junction bases numbered 11, after V lost 5 bases and J lost 3 bases. The CDR3 totals 16 residues. Germline V gene sequence: CDR1 PRHDT, CDR2 FYEKMQ (reference sequence). Here the CDR3 DNA reads TGTGCCAGCAGCCCCCGAGGACAGGGGCAAGTCTACGAGCAGTACTTC. Residues: CASSPRGQGQVYEQYF.

The genes are TRBV9 and TRBJ2-1; TRBD1 matches 7 bases. The ends lost 3 bases at V and 8 bases at J; junction bases unmatched: 5. The CDR3 contains 13 residues. Germline V CDR1 and CDR2: SGDLS, YYNGEE. The CDR3 DNA reads as TGTGCCAGCAGCGGCGAGGGGGCCTATGAGCAGTTCTTC. Translated: CASSGEGAYEQFF.

This chain uses TRBV11-3 with TRBJ2-1; 9 positions match TRBD1. CDR1 and CDR2 (germline): SGHNT, YENEEA. The CDR3 totals 16 residues. V lost 4 bases and J lost 10; bases outside the gene matches: 14. The CDR3 spells CASSYGLGQGLEEQFF. The CDR3 region has the DNA TGTGCCAGCAGCTATGGGTTGGGACAGGGCTTAGAAGAGCAGTTCTTC.

This chain uses TRBV30 with TRBJ2-2; 9 bases are a match to TRBD2. V shed 4 bases, J shed 4 bases, and the junction held 7 bases outside the gene matches. Looked up from germline, CDR1 is GTSNPN and CDR2 is SVGIG (reference sequence). This CDR3 comprises 15 residues. In DNA form, the CDR3 reads TGTGCCTGGAAGCTAGCGGGATTAATCACCGGGGAGCTGTTTTTT. It codes for CAWKLAGLITGELFF.

This clone occurred once. The chain carries TRBV10-3 and TRBJ1-4; the D gene is possibly TRBD1 (5 bases). The CDR3 consists of 15 residues. CDR1 and CDR2 (germline): ENHRY, SYGVKD. V was shortened by 3 bases and J by 7 bases, with 15 bases between the two germline ends. CDR3 sequence: CAISDSSRGGEKLFF. As DNA, the CDR3 is TGTGCCATCAGTGATAGTTCTCGGGGGGGTGAAAAACTGTTTTTT.

Only a few counts were recorded for this clone. The chain employs TRBV7-2 and TRBJ2-2, with TRBD2 matching over 9 bases. The length of the CDR3 is 16 residues. Per germline, CDR1 SGHTA and CDR2 FQGNSA. V lost 5 bases and J lost 4; bases outside the gene matches: 8. The DNA of the CDR3 is TGTGCCAGCAGCCAGCGGGCTAGCGGGGCCACCGGGGAGCTGTTTTTT. Protein product: CASSQRASGATGELFF.

CDR3 sequence (DNA): TGTGCCAGCCTGGGGCTCAACACTGAAGCTTTCTTT. The encoded protein is CASLGLNTEAFF. The J gene is TRBJ1-1, the V gene TRBV2, with D tentatively TRBD1 (5 bases). This CDR3 is 12 amino acids long. V lost 8 bases and J 2 bases, leaving 9 bases between the germline ends. CDR1 and CDR2 (germline): SNHLY, FYNNEI.

The V call is TRBV2, the J call TRBJ1-2, with 8 nucleotides matching TRBD1. This CDR3 comprises 13 residues. The junction had 5 bases not matched to a gene; V was cut back by 8 bases and J by 3 bases. Germline-derived CDR1 and CDR2 are SNHLY and FYNNEI. The chain's CDR3 is CASPLTGDYGYTF. The DNA of the CDR3 is TGTGCCAGCCCGTTGACAGGGGACTATGGCTACACCTTC. Combining the CDR3 with reference TRBV2 and TRBJ1-2 gives the whole variable domain EPEVTQTPSHQVTQMGQEVILRCVPISNHLYFYWYRQILGQKVEFLVSFYNNEISEKSEIFDDQFSVERPDGSNFTLKIRSTKLEDSAMYFCASPLTGDYGYTFGSGTRLTVV.

This chain uses TRBV6-6 with TRBJ2-5; tentative D call: TRBD2 (5 bases). V was cut by 4 bases and J by 3 bases, with 15 bases left in between. CDR1 MNHNY and CDR2 SVGAGI come from the germline V gene (reference sequence). The length of the CDR3 is 15 residues. In DNA, the CDR3 is TGTGCCAGCAGTTCTCGAGGGTCTGGGGAAGAGACCCAGTACTTC. Its protein is CASSSRGSGEETQYF.

The chain uses TRBV5-1 and TRBJ2-1, with TRBD2 matching over 10 bases. Unmatched junction bases numbered 6, after V lost 1 base and J lost 5 bases. The CDR3 extends over 16 amino acids. Germline V lookup: CDR1 SGHRS, CDR2 YFSETQ. CDR3 nucleotide sequence: TGCGCCAGCAGCTTGTCGCTAGCGGGAGACCACAATGAGCAGTTCTTC. Translated, it gives CASSLSLAGDHNEQFF.

The chain is built from TRBV2 and TRBJ2-7, with D hard to call. Germline V lookup: CDR1 SNHLY, CDR2 FYNNEI. CDR3 length: 13 amino acids. V lost 4 bases to trimming and J lost 2 bases, with 9 bases between them. In DNA, the CDR3 is TGTGCCAGCAGTGGGCTTCTCCCCTACGAGCAGTACTTC. Translation: CASSGLLPYEQYF.

The V gene is TRBV5-6, the J gene TRBJ2-1, with TRBD2 as a possible D gene (7 bases). This CDR3 contains 15 residues. The V gene's germline CDR1 is SGHDT and CDR2 YYEEEE. Trimming cost V 4 bases and J 4 bases, with 15 bases left between them. The CDR3 DNA is TGTGCCAGCAGCCCGCCGGGGGGCGGTTACAATGAGCAGTTCTTC. This gives the protein CASSPPGGGYNEQFF.

V gene TRBV14 combines with J gene TRBJ2-2, with D tentatively TRBD1 (6 bases). V was cut by 4 bases and J by 3 bases, with 12 bases left in between. Germline CDR1 reads SGHDN; CDR2 reads FVKESK. This CDR3 region has 15 residues. The CDR3 region has the DNA TGTGCCAGCAGCCCGCCGGACAGCTACACCGGGGAGCTGTTTTTT. Translating gives CASSPPDSYTGELFF. Looking up the rest from reference TRBV14 and TRBJ2-2 gives the full variable domain: EAGVTQFPSHSVIEKGQTVTLRCDPISGHDNLYWYRRVMGKEIKFLLHFVKESKQDESGMPNNRFLAERTGGTYSTLKVQPAELEDSGVYFCASSPPDSYTGELFFGEGSRLTVL.

About this clone itself: Germline and junction disagree at one end, which may indicate a read error. V is TRBV7-9 and J is TRBJ2-5, with D hard to call. The CDR3 has 14 amino acids. Germline V CDR1 and CDR2: SEHNR, FQNEAQ (reference sequence). For the CDR3, the DNA is TGTTCCAGCAGCTTAGGAGAAGTTCAAGAGACCCAGTACTTC. Translation gives CSSSLGEVQETQYF.

The V and J genes are TRBV27 and TRBJ2-1, with 10 bases fitting TRBD1. The CDR3 is 16 amino acids. J gave up 7 bases and V 5 bases, and 11 bases lay outside the gene matches. Germline CDR1 and CDR2: MNHEY and SMNVEV (reference sequence). In nucleotides, the CDR3 is TGTGCCAGCAGTCTCCTGGGACAGGGGTTTTCAAATGAGCAGTTCTTC. As protein: CASSLLGQGFSNEQFF.

CDR3 in DNA: TGTGCCAGCAGCTTGAGTGGGGCTCAAGAGACCCAGTACTTC. Translating it yields CASSLSGAQETQYF. The chain recombines TRBV7-2 with TRBJ2-5; possibly TRBD1 for D (5 bases). The germline V and J ends were trimmed by 3 bases and 2 bases, with 10 bases remaining between them. Germline CDR1 reads SGHTA; CDR2 reads FQGNSA. CDR3 length: 14 amino acids.